This T cell receptor beta chain was retrieved from a study of shared clonotypes between healthy human individuals (dated by TCRdb to 2019 to 2021). About the study as a whole: Two women and three men aged 18 to 49 years were included in the cohort. For each donor, three plates each were used for CD4 naive and CD4 memory, two plates were used for CD8 naive, and one plate was used for CD8 memory. To estimate repertoire size and how much clonotypes are shared between individuals, the study performed deep sequencing of blood TCR repertoires from a few healthy adults. Different laboratories and diverse techniques were used to prepare libraries and sequence TCR repertoires, to increase sequencing depth and limit assay-specific biases. Per donor, leukapheresis produced somewhere between about 0.94 and 9.5 billion PBMCs. General conclusions and limits of the study: About 5% of naive CD4, 3% to 4% of naive CD8, about 2.1% of memory CD4, and over 0.35% of memory CD8 clonotypes were shared across a few donors. Only blood was sampled, and tissue TCR repertoires likely differ from those in blood. Clonotypes shared by all four sorted-subset donors showed higher generation probabilities than non-shared clonotypes. Estimated clonotype richness was generally larger for naive than for memory subsets. Because the study included a small number of donors, the genetic and exposure-history diversity represented was limited. Based on pairwise subsampling, the degree of clonotype sharing among donors was expected to be affected by sequencing depth. Rarefaction of sorted-subset datasets indicated incomplete sequencing despite the large sequencing depth.

V loses 7 bases of germline sequence and J loses 11 bases, and the interval between the two ends is 17 bases. From a lookup of the germline V gene, CDR1 and CDR2 are SQVTM and ANQGSEA. The CDR3 spans 11 residues, from the cysteine through the phenylalanine. The DNA shown is the 33-base CDR3, in frame from base 1. TCR CDR3 regions were amplified from genomic DNA by multiplex PCR using the deep immunoSEQ assay. For each cell subset, the extracted genomic DNA was distributed evenly across all wells of several immunoSEQ 96-well plates, and each plate served as one replicate. For sorted subsets, roughly 200 ng of genomic DNA, equivalent to roughly 30,000 T cell genomes, went into each replicate PCR. The purified libraries were quantified using a Qubit 3.0 fluorometer, sized with a Bioanalyzer 2100, and then quantified again using the KAPA Library Quantification kit. A separate single-read 150-cycle Illumina NextSeq 550 flow cell was used to sequence each immunoSEQ 96-well plate. Per the authors' processing: Because the immunoSEQ output included only junctional sequences and no quality scores, the filtering could not be the same as the filtering used for full-length reads. To assign V/J genes and CDR3, sequences were annotated against IMGT germline references using PyIR, a Python wrapper for IgBLAST v1.9. Reads were filtered out if the reads had weak V/J assignments (E-value above 1e-6), no CDR3, stop codons, out-of-frame junctions, or ambiguous translated residues. V3J clonotypes were defined by identical inferred V gene, J gene, and CDR3 amino acid sequence. The percentage overlap between two repertoires was calculated by dividing the number of shared unique clonotypes by the size of the smaller repertoire. Repertoire richness was assessed with RTK rarefaction, the Chao1 estimator, and Recon v2.1 estimates of unobserved clonotypes. For all TCRbeta clonotypes obtained by the gDNA method from several donors, generation probabilities were computed with OLGA. Entries here come from immuneACCESS through TCRdb and include only in-frame sequences with V and J called. Some clones fail to appear in such tables; in the studies checked, an unresolved V gene covers under half of the shortfall, and the cause of the remainder is unknown. The D gene and trimming were derived from the DNA, and the V and J assignments and clone size from that table. Recorded for this sample are 550,000 to 650,000 clones; roughly 96% of them occurred a single time. Jointly, the top ten make up 0.11% of the sample.

CD8 naive samples were obtained by positive selection for CCR7 among CD45RO-negative cells, yielding a CD45RA+CCR7+ population from which TemRA cells were excluded. The donors were healthy, HIV-negative adults who had no recently reported acute infections or vaccinations. Every donor was a Caucasian adult residing in Nashville, Tennessee, USA. After blood collection by leukapheresis, PBMCs were isolated using Ficoll-Histopaque density gradient centrifugation and then cryopreserved in the vapor phase of liquid nitrogen. Analytical flow cytometry was used to check the purity and quantity of every magnetically sorted T cell population. Genomic DNA was isolated from each sorted fraction and quantified by UV absorbance on a Nanodrop 2000c. As regards this clone: The antigen it recognizes is unknown. Qualities for individual bases were not recorded, and no much larger clone is one base off.

Recombination connected TRBV29-1 to TRBJ2-5; the D region possibly corresponds to TRBD2 (5 bases align). The sequenced sample consisted of naive CD8+ T cells sorted from blood. Read against the paper, the sample's cell subset or site label means: CD45RA+CCR7+. This receptor was identified in a woman in her 30s in good health. The CDR3 region has the sequence CSALWSGEQYF. The sequenced DNA: TGCAGCGCCCTATGGTCCGGGGAGCAGTACTTC.